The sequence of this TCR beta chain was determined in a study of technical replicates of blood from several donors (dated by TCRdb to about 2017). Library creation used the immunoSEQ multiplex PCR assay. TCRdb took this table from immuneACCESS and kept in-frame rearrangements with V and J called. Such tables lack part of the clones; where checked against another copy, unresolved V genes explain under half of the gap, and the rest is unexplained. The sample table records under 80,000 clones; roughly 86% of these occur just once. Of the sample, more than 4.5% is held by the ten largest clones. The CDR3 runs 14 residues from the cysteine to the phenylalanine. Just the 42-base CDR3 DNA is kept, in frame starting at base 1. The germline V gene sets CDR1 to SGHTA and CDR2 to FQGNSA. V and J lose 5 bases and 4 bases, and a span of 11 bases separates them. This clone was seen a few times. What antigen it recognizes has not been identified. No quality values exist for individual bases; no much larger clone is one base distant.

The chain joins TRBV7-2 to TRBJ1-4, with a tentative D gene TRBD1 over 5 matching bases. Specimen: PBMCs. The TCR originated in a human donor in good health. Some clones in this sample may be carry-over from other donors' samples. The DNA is TGTGCCAGCAGCCGGGGGTCCTATAATGAAAAACTGTTTTTT. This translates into CASSRGSYNEKLFF.